This is a list of T cell receptor beta chains from one sample in a study of prognosis after radiotherapy for stage I lung cancer. TCRdb re-derived calls from the multiplex PCR reads in MiXCR, one entry per CDR3 protein. The data show roughly 38,000 distinct CDR3 sequences, around a quarter seen once. The sequencing used PBMCs, collected before or after stereotactic body radiation therapy (not recorded which). Source of these receptors: a donor over 45 with non-small cell lung cancer. Each CDR3 is given with its conserved first and last residue. A D gene is named only where the DNA matches it firmly. Clone size, where shown, is once, few, many, or a class for clones that have expanded.

D gene | J gene | V gene | clone size | CDR3 DNA | CDR3 protein
- | TRBJ1-4 | TRBV28 | many | TGTGCCAGCAGTACTTCCGGGAATGAAAAACTGTTTTTT | CASSTSGNEKLFF
- | TRBJ2-1 | TRBV5-1 | many | TGCGCCAGCAGCATGACGGAGGATGAGCAGTTCTTC | CASSMTEDEQFF
TRBD2 | TRBJ2-1 | TRBV5-1 | many | TGCGCCAGCAGCTTGGTTGGCCTAGCGGGAGTTTTAGATGAGCAGTTCTTC | CASSLVGLAGVLDEQFF
- | TRBJ1-5 | TRBV28 | many | TGTGCCAGCAGTTTGAGGGGGGGAATGCGGCCCCAGCATTTT | CASSLRGGMRPQHF
- | TRBJ2-5 | TRBV5-1 | many | TGCGCCAGCAGCTCCCCTCGGACCCAAGAGACCCAGTACTTC | CASSSPRTQETQYF
- | TRBJ1-2 | TRBV29-1 | - | TGCAGCGTTGAAGGGGGGAACAGGATTGGCTGGGGCTACACCTTC | CSVEGGNRIGWGYTF
TRBD1 | TRBJ2-1 | TRBV19 | many | TGTGCCAGTAGTACCGGGACAGGGGGCTACAATGAGCAGTTCTTC | CASSTGTGGYNEQFF
TRBD2 | TRBJ2-7 | TRBV27 | many | TGTGCCAGCAGTTCTGGACTAGCGGACGAGCAGTACTTC | CASSSGLADEQYF
TRBD1 | TRBJ1-2 | TRBV29-1 | many | TGCAGCGTTGATTCAAGAGGGGGCCTCTATGGCTACACCTTC | CSVDSRGGLYGYTF
- | TRBJ2-7 | TRBV2 | - | TGTGCCAGGCAGGGGGCGGGGGACTACGAGCAGTACTTC | CARQGAGDYEQYF
TRBD1 | TRBJ1-3 | TRBV5-6 | many | TGTGCCAGCATGCGCGACAGGGACTCTGGAAACACCATATATTTT | CASMRDRDSGNTIYF
TRBD1 | TRBJ2-3 | TRBV20-1 | - | TGCAGTGCCGCGACGATGACAGGGGACACAGATACGCAGTATTTT | CSAATMTGDTDTQYF
- | TRBJ2-7 | TRBV29-1 | many | TGCAGCGTTGGACGGTCCTACGAGCAGTACTTC | CSVGRSYEQYF
- | TRBJ1-3 | TRBV5-6 | many | TGTGCCAGCAGCTTGGACGCGGCTGGAAACACCATATATTTT | CASSLDAAGNTIYF
- | TRBJ2-7 | TRBV20-1 | many | TGCAGTGCTAGTCGCCTCGGGCGGGGACATAGCTCCTACGAGCAGTACTTC | CSASRLGRGHSSYEQYF
- | TRBJ1-6 | TRBV2 | many | TGTGCCAGCAGAGACCTTGAAAATTCACCCCTCCACTTT | CASRDLENSPLHF
TRBD2 | TRBJ2-3 | TRBV6-2/TRBV6-3 | many | TGTGCCAGCAGCTACCTGGGGGGGATCACAGATACGCAGTATTTT | CASSYLGGITDTQYF
TRBD1 | TRBJ2-3 | TRBV18 | many | TGTGCCAGCTCACCGGGACAGGGGGGCACAGATACGCAGTATTTT | CASSPGQGGTDTQYF
TRBD1 | TRBJ1-2 | TRBV29-1 | many | TGCAGCTCCTTAACAGGGGACTATGGCTACACCTTC | CSSLTGDYGYTF